A selection of T cell receptor beta chains follows, all from one sample in a study of T-cell reconstitution after alpha-beta-depleted transplantation in children. From the PCR reads, TCRdb called clonotypes with MiXCR, one entry per CDR3 protein. The repertoire consists of 600,000 to 700,000 distinct CDR3 sequences, with 16% occurring once and the leading ten covering 0.85% to 1.3%. The material sequenced was PBMCs from the stem cell graft donor, taken from the stem cell graft. The source of these receptors is a human donor who donated a stem cell graft to a child with acute myeloid leukemia. Each CDR3 is given with its conserved first and last residue. D genes are given only for firm matches. Size is omitted from some rows. Given values are once, few, many or a class for expanded clones.

DNA: TGTGCCAGCAGTGAAGGTGTTCTCTACGAGCAGTACTTC; CDR3: CASSEGVLYEQYF; D: .; J: TRBJ2-7; size: .; V: TRBV6-1
DNA: TGCAGTGCCGCTAGAGGGGTCATAGGGGACGAAGCTTTCTTT; CDR3: CSAARGVIGDEAFF; D: .; J: TRBJ1-1; size: many; V: TRBV20-1
DNA: TGTGCCAGCAGTCCTGGACTAGTGGGGACCGGGGAGCTGTTTTTT; CDR3: CASSPGLVGTGELFF; D: TRBD2; J: TRBJ2-2; size: few; V: TRBV6-2/TRBV6-3
DNA: TGTGCCACGGCGACAGGGAACTATGGCTACACCTTC; CDR3: CATATGNYGYTF; D: TRBD1; J: TRBJ1-2; size: many; V: TRBV25-1
DNA: TGCGCCAGCAGCTTTGGGACAGGGGATTTTTACAATGAGCAGTTCTTC; CDR3: CASSFGTGDFYNEQFF; D: TRBD1; J: TRBJ2-1; size: few; V: TRBV5-1
DNA: TGTGCCAGCAGCCCACGACTAGCGGGGCGCACAGATACGCAGTATTTT; CDR3: CASSPRLAGRTDTQYF; D: TRBD2; J: TRBJ2-3; size: few; V: TRBV7-3
DNA: TGCAGTGCTATAGACAGGCGGGTGAACACTGAAGCTTTCTTT; CDR3: CSAIDRRVNTEAFF; D: .; J: TRBJ1-1; size: many; V: TRBV20-1
DNA: TGTGCCAGCAGTGAAAGACAGGGCTCATCACCCCTCCACTTT; CDR3: CASSERQGSSPLHF; D: TRBD1; J: TRBJ1-6; size: many; V: TRBV25-1
DNA: TGTGCCAGCAGTTCGACGGATAGCAATCAGCCCCAGCATTTT; CDR3: CASSSTDSNQPQHF; D: .; J: TRBJ1-5; size: many; V: TRBV12-3/TRBV12-4
DNA: TGTGCCAGTAGTATAGAGGGGCCAACCGGGACAGGGATATCTGGAAACACCATATATTTT; CDR3: CASSIEGPTGTGISGNTIYF; D: TRBD1; J: TRBJ1-3; size: many; V: TRBV19
DNA: TGCGCCAGCAGCTTGTTACGGGGACAGGAAAACATTCAGTACTTC; CDR3: CASSLLRGQENIQYF; D: TRBD1; J: TRBJ2-4; size: .; V: TRBV5-1
DNA: TGCAGTGCTTTTATGACAGGTCGCGGTCAGCCCCAGCATTTT; CDR3: CSAFMTGRGQPQHF; D: .; J: TRBJ1-5; size: few; V: TRBV20-1
DNA: TGTGCCAGCAGTTTAAACGGCCGAAACACTGAAGCTTTCTTT; CDR3: CASSLNGRNTEAFF; D: .; J: TRBJ1-1; size: .; V: TRBV12-3/TRBV12-4
DNA: TGCAGCGTAGCGGGCCTTCTTAACTATGGCTACACCTTC; CDR3: CSVAGLLNYGYTF; D: .; J: TRBJ1-2; size: many; V: TRBV29-1
DNA: TGCGCCAGCAGCTTGGAAGGGACGAGCGGGGCTGGAAATGAGCAGTTCTTC; CDR3: CASSLEGTSGAGNEQFF; D: TRBD2; J: TRBJ2-1; size: many; V: TRBV5-1
DNA: TGTGCCAGCAGCCAGAGGACAGGGACGAACACTGAAGCTTTCTTT; CDR3: CASSQRTGTNTEAFF; D: TRBD1; J: TRBJ1-1; size: once; V: TRBV3-1
DNA: TGTGCCAGCAGCGCCTCGGGACTCACAGATACGCAGTATTTT; CDR3: CASSASGLTDTQYF; D: .; J: TRBJ2-3; size: .; V: TRBV7-8
DNA: TGCAGCGTCGTCGGACAGGGATCCTACAATGAGCAGTTCTTC; CDR3: CSVVGQGSYNEQFF; D: TRBD1; J: TRBJ2-1; size: many; V: TRBV29-1
DNA: TGTGCCACCCCGCGGGGGCCGAACACTGAAGCTTTCTTT; CDR3: CATPRGPNTEAFF; D: .; J: TRBJ1-1; size: few; V: TRBV7-9
DNA: TGCAGTGCTAGAGATTCGGGGGCGTTGTACAATGAGCAGTTCTTC; CDR3: CSARDSGALYNEQFF; D: .; J: TRBJ2-1; size: .; V: TRBV20-1
DNA: TGTGCCAGCAGCCAAGAGAACAGGGCAACGGGCTACACCTTC; CDR3: CASSQENRATGYTF; D: .; J: TRBJ1-2; size: .; V: TRBV14
DNA: TGTGCCTGGAGCGTACGGGACGGAAGACATTCACCCCTCCACTTT; CDR3: CAWSVRDGRHSPLHF; D: .; J: TRBJ1-6; size: many; V: TRBV30
DNA: TGTGCCATCAGTGAATGGGGGGCGCGCACCGGGGAGCTGTTTTTT; CDR3: CAISEWGARTGELFF; D: .; J: TRBJ2-2; size: .; V: TRBV10-3
DNA: TGTGCCACCCGGGAACAGGGATATGGCTACACCTTC; CDR3: CATREQGYGYTF; D: .; J: TRBJ1-2; size: many; V: TRBV27
DNA: TGCAGTGCCGGAAACAGGGGGCGTGCGGACACTGAAGCTTTCTTT; CDR3: CSAGNRGRADTEAFF; D: TRBD1; J: TRBJ1-1; size: few; V: TRBV20-1
DNA: TGCAGCGTTGCAGGGGGTTCGGGCACAGATACGCAGTATTTT; CDR3: CSVAGGSGTDTQYF; D: TRBD1; J: TRBJ2-3; size: few; V: TRBV29-1
DNA: TGTGCCACCAGCAGAGATGGGACAGGGTCCCATGAGCAGTTCTTC; CDR3: CATSRDGTGSHEQFF; D: TRBD1; J: TRBJ2-1; size: .; V: TRBV15
DNA: TGCAGCGTTGGTGTTGGGGGGGGGGAGACCCAGTACTTC; CDR3: CSVGVGGGETQYF; D: TRBD2; J: TRBJ2-5; size: many; V: TRBV29-1
DNA: TGCGCCAGCAGCTTGGAGGCACCCGTTGACACTGAAGCTTTCTTT; CDR3: CASSLEAPVDTEAFF; D: .; J: TRBJ1-1; size: few; V: TRBV5-1
DNA: TGTGCCAGCAGTGAATCGGCAGGGTATGGCTACACCTTC; CDR3: CASSESAGYGYTF; D: .; J: TRBJ1-2; size: .; V: TRBV6-1
DNA: TGCGCCAGCAGCTTGGTGGACTCCGGGTCAGATACGCAGTATTTT; CDR3: CASSLVDSGSDTQYF; D: .; J: TRBJ2-3; size: .; V: TRBV5-1
DNA: TGTGCCAGCAGCCAAGGCAGGAGAAATTCACCCCTCCACTTT; CDR3: CASSQGRRNSPLHF; D: .; J: TRBJ1-6; size: .; V: TRBV3-1
DNA: TGTGCCAGCAGTACGGGACACCCGAACACTGAAGCTTTCTTT; CDR3: CASSTGHPNTEAFF; D: .; J: TRBJ1-1; size: many; V: TRBV12-3/TRBV12-4
DNA: TGCAGCGTTGAAGCCGGTTCCTACGAGCAGTACTTC; CDR3: CSVEAGSYEQYF; D: .; J: TRBJ2-7; size: many; V: TRBV29-1
DNA: TGTGCCACCATGACCGGGGAAGATAAATACAATGAGCAGTTCTTC; CDR3: CATMTGEDKYNEQFF; D: .; J: TRBJ2-1; size: few; V: TRBV6-1
DNA: TGTGCCAGCAGCGCCTGGACAGGGGAGAACACTGAAGCTTTCTTT; CDR3: CASSAWTGENTEAFF; D: TRBD1; J: TRBJ1-1; size: .; V: TRBV9
DNA: TGCAGTGCTAGAGATGGGTTCGGACAGTACAATGAGCAGTTCTTC; CDR3: CSARDGFGQYNEQFF; D: .; J: TRBJ2-1; size: many; V: TRBV20-1
DNA: TGCGCCAGCAGCGGTGGGGGAAAAGAGGAGACCCAGTACTTC; CDR3: CASSGGGKEETQYF; D: .; J: TRBJ2-5; size: .; V: TRBV5-1
DNA: TGCAGTGCGGAACTAGTCCCTGCACCCTTGAACTCCTACGAGCAGTACTTC; CDR3: CSAELVPAPLNSYEQYF; D: .; J: TRBJ2-7; size: few; V: TRBV20-1
DNA: TGTGCCAGCAGTCTTAAGACAGGGAACCTATATGGCTACACCTTC; CDR3: CASSLKTGNLYGYTF; D: TRBD1; J: TRBJ1-2; size: .; V: TRBV6-1
DNA: TGCGCCAGCGGAGACAGCTCCTACAATGAGCAGTTCTTC; CDR3: CASGDSSYNEQFF; D: .; J: TRBJ2-1; size: many; V: TRBV5-1
DNA: TGCAGTGCAATGACAGGGAAGGGGAACACCGGGGAGCTGTTTTTT; CDR3: CSAMTGKGNTGELFF; D: TRBD1; J: TRBJ2-2; size: few; V: TRBV20-1
DNA: TGCAGTGCTAGTAGGGTGCAGGGGCAAAATTCACCCCTCCACTTT; CDR3: CSASRVQGQNSPLHF; D: .; J: TRBJ1-6; size: many; V: TRBV20-1